This TCR beta chain was sequenced in a study of human T cells and chemical hapten exposure. Study-wide context: Per-sample TCR yield variation was attributed mainly to small pooled library volume differences.

Losses at the gene ends were 3 bases for V and 4 bases for J; bases not matched to a gene: 3. CDR1 is SGHAT, CDR2 FQNNGV, per germline. There are 14 residues in the CDR3. A single record per CDR3 protein comes from TCRdb applying MiXCR to the RACE reads. This sample has some 84,000 distinct CDR3 sequences, with 10% to 12% found just once. Described time point: patch test 3, about 24 weeks after DPC sensitization. This sample's treatment: therapeutic diphenylcyclopropenone sensitization with weekly scalp DPC. The donor pool consisted of alopecia patients aged 18 to 70 years, considered suitable for DPC. This clonotype was detected many times.

The receptor was isolated from a woman aged 50 to 60 with alopecia areata. Some clones in this sample may be carry-over from other donors' samples. Sequences were derived from whole blood, sampled in connection with sensitization to the hapten diphenylcyclopropenone (DPC). The genes are TRBV11-2 and TRBJ1-2, with 9 bases matching TRBD1. This chain's CDR3 is CASSFDRGSYGYTF. In DNA form, the CDR3 reads TGTGCCAGCAGCTTCGACAGGGGGTCCTATGGCTACACCTTC.